The 21 T cell receptor beta chains reported below all come from one sample, sequenced in a study of T-cell memory formation after mild COVID-19. MiXCR, applied by TCRdb to the 5' RACE reads, yields one record per CDR3 protein. The data contain 400,000 or so distinct CDR3 sequences, around 20% of them singletons. Sequencing was performed on PBMCs or a T cell subset sorted from them (not recorded which). These receptors came from an adult woman who had mild COVID-19 (a few samples of this study predate the infection). Cell type and time point are not known.

This clonotype was counted between two and nine times. This chain links TRBV20-1 with TRBJ1-2, with TRBD1 matching 9 bases. The CDR3 extends over 14 amino acids. Germline V gene sequence: CDR1 DFQATT, CDR2 SNEGSKA (reference sequence). J gave up 3 bases and V 2 bases, and 4 bases lay outside the gene matches. CDR3 loop: CSARPTGGDYGYTF. The CDR3 DNA reads TGCAGTGCTAGACCGACAGGGGGTGACTATGGCTACACCTTC.

This clonotype has only a few counts. The V call is TRBV12-3 or TRBV12-4, the J call TRBJ2-3; 9 bases agree with TRBD2. The CDR3 sequence is 14 residues long. With V trimmed by 7 bases and J by 3 bases, 5 bases remained unmatched. CDR3 in amino acids: CASNPRGGTDTQYF. In DNA, the CDR3 is TGTGCCAGCAACCCGCGGGGGGGAACAGATACGCAGTATTTT.

The chain combines TRBV7-9 with TRBJ2-2; D unclear. The germline V gene has CDR1 SEHNR and CDR2 FQNEAQ (reference sequence). Trimming took 1 base from V and 6 from J, leaving 15 bases between them. The CDR3 covers 16 residues. The CDR3 DNA follows: TGTGCCAGCAGCTTAGAGCGAGGCGGAAGGGCCGGGGAGCTGTTTTTT. Translated: CASSLERGGRAGELFF.

This rearrangement joins TRBV6-5 to TRBJ2-2; perhaps TRBD1 as D (6 bases). The CDR3 is made up of 16 amino acids. Trimming pared 4 bases from V and 4 bases from J, leaving 16 bases between. In germline, CDR1 is MNHEY, CDR2 SVGAGI. The CDR3 protein is CASSWFRGLGTGELFF. The CDR3 nucleotides are TGTGCCAGCAGTTGGTTCAGGGGTTTGGGCACCGGGGAGCTGTTTTTT.

The chain is built from TRBV7-9 and TRBJ2-4; 8 nucleotides align to TRBD1. The CDR3 contains 14 residues. Trimming at V came to 6 bases and at J to 8 bases, leaving 9 bases not matched to a gene. The germline CDR1 and CDR2 sequences are SEHNR and FQNEAQ (reference sequence). Written as DNA, the CDR3 is TGTGCCAGCAGTGATCCAGGGGGCGCAGACATTCAGTACTTC. The encoded protein is CASSDPGGADIQYF.

The chain couples TRBV20-1 to TRBJ2-5; 8 bases align to TRBD2. J was trimmed by 1 base and V by 4 bases; bases with no gene match: 8. The CDR3 contains 15 residues. CDR1 is DFQATT, CDR2 SNEGSKA, per germline (reference sequence). CDR3 in amino acids: CSATPVAGLQETQYF. CDR3 bases: TGCAGTGCTACCCCGGTAGCGGGACTCCAAGAGACCCAGTACTTC.

This sequence joins TRBV7-2 and TRBJ2-5, with D uncertain. Germline loops: CDR1 SGHTA, CDR2 FQGNSA. Trimming left V 4 bases short and J 5 bases short, with 11 bases between. The CDR3 runs 13 residues. CDR3 loop: CASSSRSGETQYF. For the CDR3, the DNA is TGTGCCAGCAGCTCCCGGAGTGGGGAGACCCAGTACTTC.

The chain uses TRBV7-9 and TRBJ2-4, with a possible D match to TRBD1 (5 bases). V lost 8 bases to trimming and J lost 2 bases, with 13 bases between them. The CDR3 loop spans 14 amino acids. Germline CDR1 and CDR2: SEHNR and FQNEAQ (reference sequence). Here the CDR3 DNA reads TGTGCCAGCGCACAGGAGCGTTCCAAAAACATTCAGTACTTC. This gives the protein CASAQERSKNIQYF.

The chain has TRBV11-2 and TRBJ2-7; 11 nucleotides align to TRBD2. CDR3 length equals 15 residues. Looked up from germline, CDR1 is SGHAT and CDR2 is FQNNGV. After removal of 7 bases from V and 3 bases from J, the junction contained 8 bases not matched to a gene. CDR3 region: CASISAGTSGYEQYF. The CDR3 nucleotides are TGTGCCAGCATCTCCGCCGGGACTAGCGGCTACGAGCAGTACTTC.

There are a few counts of this clonotype. V is TRBV10-3 and J is TRBJ2-5, with a weak D call TRBD1 (6 bases). V was clipped by 4 bases and J by 5 bases, with 11 bases between them. Germline V gene sequence: CDR1 ENHRY, CDR2 SYGVKD. The CDR3 spans 13 residues. CDR3 nucleotide sequence: TGTGCCATCAGTGGACAGGTTGGCGAGACCCAGTACTTC. This codes for CAISGQVGETQYF.

For the CDR3, the DNA is TGCGCCAGCAGCCAACTGTCCAATGAGCAGTTCTTC. The encoded protein is CASSQLSNEQFF. V usage is TRBV4-1 and J usage is TRBJ2-1; D remains unclear. CDR3 length: 12 amino acids. Germline-derived CDR1 and CDR2 are MGHRA and YSYEKL. V was trimmed by 2 bases and J by 6 bases, leaving 5 bases between them.

The V call is TRBV6-5, the J call TRBJ2-4; 7 bases are a match to TRBD1. CDR3 length: 16 amino acids. Unmatched junction bases numbered 12, after V lost 6 bases and J lost 4 bases. CDR1 is MNHEY, CDR2 SVGAGI, per germline. As DNA, the CDR3 is TGTGCCAGCAGCGCCAAAGCGACAGGGTCAAAAAACATTCAGTACTTC. Its protein is CASSAKATGSKNIQYF.

The chain joins TRBV19 to TRBJ2-5, with 14 bases aligning to TRBD2. This CDR3 contains 17 residues. Per the germline V gene, CDR1 is LNHDA and CDR2 is SQIVND (reference sequence). V shed 7 bases, J shed 4 bases, and the junction held 11 bases outside the gene matches. In nucleotides, the CDR3 is TGTGCCAGTACCCCCGGGACTAGCGGGAGTGTGGGAGAGACCCAGTACTTC. Its protein product is CASTPGTSGSVGETQYF.

The chain joins TRBV4-1 to TRBJ1-2, with 9 bases fitting TRBD1. From germline, CDR1 is MGHRA and CDR2 YSYEKL. V shed 4 bases, J shed 7 bases, and the junction held 13 bases outside the gene matches. This CDR3 has 16 residues. CDR3 coding DNA: TGCGCCAGCAGCCGCGTCACCCGGGACAGGGATCCTGGCTACACCTTC. Translation: CASSRVTRDRDPGYTF.

This chain links TRBV7-3 with TRBJ2-5; TRBD2 matches at 12 bases. CDR1 is SGHTA and CDR2 is FQGTGA in the germline V gene. This CDR3 spans 19 amino acids. The V and J ends lost 4 bases and 2 bases, in that order; junction bases with no gene match: 14. The CDR3 DNA sequence: TGTGCCAGCAGCTCCCGTTGGGCCAGGCTAGCGGGGGGGCAAGAGACCCAGTACTTC. Residues: CASSSRWARLAGGQETQYF.

V gene TRBV5-1 combines with J gene TRBJ2-7; D is tentatively TRBD1 or TRBD2 (6 bases each). Per germline, CDR1 SGHRS and CDR2 YFSETQ. There are 15 residues in the CDR3. V was clipped by 3 bases and J by 3 bases, with 16 bases between them. The DNA of the CDR3 is TGCGCCAGCAGCTCGGGGGCCCTACCCATCTACGAGCAGTACTTC. The encoded protein is CASSSGALPIYEQYF.

This clonotype was counted a few times. The conserved closing phenylalanine or tryptophan is absent in this CDR3, likely reflecting a read error. The limits of the CDR3 on the DNA are not certain, so only TCRdb's listed CDR3 is given. The genes are TRBV5-6 and TRBJ2-5; the D call in the table, TRBD1, was not verified against the DNA. The length of the CDR3 is 13 amino acids, counting both ends. CDR1 is SGHDT and CDR2 is YYEEEE in the germline V gene. The CDR3 is CASSSRSGTGWNL.

This clonotype was found a few times. This chain connects TRBV6-1 to TRBJ2-3; 9 positions agree with TRBD1. CDR1 MNHNS and CDR2 SASEGT come from the germline V gene. V was pared by 7 bases and J by 3 bases, with 8 bases of the junction left unmatched. CDR3 length equals 15 residues. The CDR3 here is CASTKGTGRTDTQYF. The CDR3, as DNA: TGTGCCAGCACCAAAGGGACAGGGAGAACAGATACGCAGTATTTT.

There are a few counts of this clonotype. As DNA, the CDR3 is TGTGCCAGCAGCCGACCCACGATTGGACACACCACCGGGGAGCTGTTTTTT. This translates into CASSRPTIGHTTGELFF. The rearrangement joins TRBV7-9 to TRBJ2-2; possible D gene TRBD1, 5 bases. In germline, CDR1 is SEHNR, CDR2 FQNEAQ (reference sequence). V dropped 5 bases and J dropped 4 bases, with 20 bases sitting between them. The CDR3 has 17 amino acids.

In its sample, this clonotype was seen a few times. This chain joins TRBV9 and TRBJ2-1; the D gene is possibly TRBD2 (6 bases). The V end was cut by 1 base, the J end by 1 base, with 15 bases between. This CDR3 region has 17 residues. The germline V gene encodes CDR1 SGDLS and CDR2 YYNGEE. In DNA form, the CDR3 reads TGTGCCAGCAGCGTACGCGCCGAGAGCGGGTCCTACAATGAGCAGTTCTTC. Amino acid sequence: CASSVRAESGSYNEQFF.

Regarding this clonotype: One end of the junction varies from germline; a read error may be responsible. This rearrangement joins TRBV20-1 to TRBJ1-1; weak D call: TRBD1 (6 bases). Germline V CDR1 and CDR2: DFQATT, SNEGSKA (reference sequence). The CDR3 loop spans 13 amino acids. The DNA of the CDR3 is TGCAGTGTTAGAGCAGGGGCTGACACTGAAGCTTTCTTT. It is translated as CSVRAGADTEAFF.